This TCR beta chain was observed in a study of T cell responses to AZD1222 COVID-19 vaccine (dated by TCRdb to about 2021). Describing the broader study: A total of just over 230 trial participants underwent TCR sequencing, of whom 200 to 220 received two doses of AZD1222 and roughly 25 received two doses of the MenACWY control vaccine. Trial participants were enrolled by age into subgroups of 18-55, 56-69 and 70-plus years, and around 150, 28 and 57 TCR-sequenced participants, respectively, were included in these subgroups.

The CDR3 regions of human TCRbeta chains were analyzed by immunosequencing. The authors' pipeline ran thus. TCRs in the repertoires were matched against a reference library of SARS-CoV-2-specific TCRs that had been generated with the MIRA antigen-specificity platform. Breadth meant the fraction of unique TCRs that were SARS-CoV-2-associated, whereas depth meant the fraction of total T cells that were SARS-CoV-2-associated. Using the MIRA data, each spike-specific TCR was mapped to the spike region that the TCR reacts to and placed in a CD4 or CD8 class. Log10-transformed breadth and depth values were compared by one-way ANOVA with Sidak's multiple comparisons tests. This is the immuneACCESS table as TCRdb keeps it, with only in-frame sequences that have V and J called. A part of the clones is gone; compared with another copy, unresolved V genes explain less than half, and the rest is unexplained. The V and J calls and clone size were taken over from that table, and D and trimming were inferred from the DNA. For this sample the table gives 100,000 to 150,000 clones, of which over 75% were detected only once. Of the sample, just over 4% falls within the top ten clones.

About this clone: The antigen it binds to is not known. Qualities for individual bases were not recorded, and no much larger clone is one base off.

The meaning of the sample's time point label: about 28 days (+/-7) after the second vaccine dose. The sample's treatment or condition label, in plain terms: meningococcal conjugate vaccine given as trial control. The vaccinee samples were drawn from two UK trials, COV001 and COV002, one of which was a single-blind randomized controlled phase 2/3 trial testing AZD1222 (ChAdOx1 nCoV-19) in healthy adults. Trial participant PBMC samples were collected at day 0 and day 28 after the second dose for TCRbeta chain sequencing. The paper as a whole reports these results and caveats: Because no day 14 peak-response samples were available, the repertoires could be characterized only after the peak T cell response. Spike-specific TCR breadth and depth rose significantly after two AZD1222 doses compared with day 0 and with MenACWY recipients. Vaccine-associated CD4 TCRs spanned the whole spike protein, with dominant responses in regions 160-218 and 743-854. Only six or seven AZD1222 recipients were SARS-CoV-2 seropositive at baseline, limiting conclusions about previously exposed vaccinees. In the small 56-69-year group, the increase in depth fell short of significance, most likely because of low power. Participants were mostly white British, with more females than males. The authors suggested clonal diversity may have been underestimated. Reportedly, close to half of the unique spike-specific TCRs recognized epitopes lying outside the regions that are mutated in the B.1.351 and B.1.1.7 variants.

Per the germline V gene (reference sequence), LGHDT is the CDR1 and YNNKEL is the CDR2. Spanning cysteine to phenylalanine, the CDR3 consists of 15 amino acids. The entry retains the CDR3 DNA only, 45 bases that are in frame from base 1. Trimming accounts for 0 bases at V and 6 bases at J, while the number of junction bases matched to no gene is 0. The sequencing used peripheral blood, collected 28 days after the second dose of the MenACWY control vaccine. The receptor was isolated from an adult who received the MenACWY meningococcal vaccine as a control. This sequence uses TRBV3-1 (or the pseudogene TRBV3-2) and TRBJ1-4, with TRBD1 identical over 11 junction bases. The CDR3 is CASSQEGQGDEKLFF. The DNA reads TGTGCCAGCAGCCAAGAGGGACAGGGGGATGAAAAACTGTTTTTT.